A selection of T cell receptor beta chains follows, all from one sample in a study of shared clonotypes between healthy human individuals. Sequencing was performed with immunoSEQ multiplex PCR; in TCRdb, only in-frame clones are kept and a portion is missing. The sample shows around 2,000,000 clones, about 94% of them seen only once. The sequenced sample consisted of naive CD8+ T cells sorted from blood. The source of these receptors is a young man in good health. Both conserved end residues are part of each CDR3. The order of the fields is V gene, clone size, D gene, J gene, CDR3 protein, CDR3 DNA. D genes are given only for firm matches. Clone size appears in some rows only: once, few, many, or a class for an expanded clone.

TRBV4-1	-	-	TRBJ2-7	CASSQEPGTYEQYF	TGCGCCAGCAGCCAAGAGCCGGGGACCTACGAGCAGTACTTC
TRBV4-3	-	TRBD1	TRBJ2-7	CASSEGLGTGVSYEQYF	TGCGCCAGCAGCGAAGGGCTTGGGACAGGGGTCTCTTACGAGCAGTACTTC
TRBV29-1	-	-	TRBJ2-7	CSVWRDPPPYEQYF	TGCAGCGTGTGGCGGGACCCTCCTCCCTACGAGCAGTACTTC
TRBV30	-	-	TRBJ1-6	CAWSARAGNSPLHF	TGTGCCTGGAGTGCCAGGGCCGGTAATTCACCCCTCCACTTT
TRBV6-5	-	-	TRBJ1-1	CASSYPLWTEAFF	TGTGCCAGCAGTTACCCTCTGTGGACTGAAGCTTTCTTT
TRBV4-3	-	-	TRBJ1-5	CASSQGRGPQQPQHF	TGCGCCAGCAGCCAAGGTCGGGGCCCCCAGCAGCCCCAGCATTTT
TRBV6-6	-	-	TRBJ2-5	CASSYSRTMGETQYF	TGTGCCAGCAGTTACTCTCGGACTATGGGAGAGACCCAGTACTTC
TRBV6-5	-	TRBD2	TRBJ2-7	CASTVAGGFSYEQYF	TGTGCCAGCACGGTAGCGGGAGGCTTCTCCTACGAGCAGTACTTC
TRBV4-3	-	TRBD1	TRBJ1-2	CASSPGTETNYGYTF	TGCGCCAGCAGCCCAGGGACAGAAACTAACTATGGCTACACCTTC
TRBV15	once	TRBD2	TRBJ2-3	CATSRDRSGSRIFSQYF	TGTGCCACCAGCAGAGACCGTAGCGGGAGTCGAATCTTTTCGCAGTATTTT
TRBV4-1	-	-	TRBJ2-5	CASSQDPARSETQYF	TGCGCCAGCAGCCAAGATCCCGCCCGGTCGGAGACCCAGTACTTC
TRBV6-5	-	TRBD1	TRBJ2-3	CASKGTGVADTQYF	TGTGCCAGCAAGGGGACAGGTGTTGCCGATACGCAGTATTTT
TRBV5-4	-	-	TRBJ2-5	CASSYAGQETQYF	TGTGCCAGCAGCTATGCCGGTCAAGAGACCCAGTACTTC
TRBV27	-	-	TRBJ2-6	CASSPYSGANVLTF	TGTGCCAGCAGTCCGTACTCTGGGGCCAACGTCCTGACTTTC
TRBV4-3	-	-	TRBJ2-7	CASSQNPFQWEQYF	TGCGCCAGCAGCCAGAACCCTTTCCAGTGGGAGCAGTACTTC
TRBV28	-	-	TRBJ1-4	CASSFPQGEKLFF	TGTGCCAGCAGTTTCCCACAAGGGGAAAAACTGTTTTTT
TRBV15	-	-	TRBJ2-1	CATSSIGTYAFF	TGTGCCACCAGCAGCATCGGGACATACGCTTTCTTC
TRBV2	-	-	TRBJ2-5	CASATGSETQYF	TGTGCCAGCGCGACTGGATCGGAGACCCAGTACTTC
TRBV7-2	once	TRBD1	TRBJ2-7	CASSLVAGGHEQYF	TGTGCCAGCAGCTTAGTGGCAGGGGGTCACGAGCAGTACTTC
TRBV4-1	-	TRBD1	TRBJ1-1	CASSWDRNTEAFF	TGCGCCAGCAGCTGGGACAGGAACACTGAAGCTTTCTTT
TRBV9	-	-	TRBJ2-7	CASSVSSGNPYEQYF	TGTGCCAGCAGCGTATCTTCAGGGAACCCCTACGAGCAGTACTTC
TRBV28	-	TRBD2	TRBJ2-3	CASSHVAGGRTDTQYF	TGTGCCAGCAGTCACGTAGCGGGGGGGCGCACAGATACGCAGTATTTT
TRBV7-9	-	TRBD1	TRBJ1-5	CASSLGQGVQPQHF	TGTGCCAGCAGCTTAGGGCAGGGGGTTCAGCCCCAGCATTTT
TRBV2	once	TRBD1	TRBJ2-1	CASSLPGTGFPQFF	TGTGCCAGCAGTCTACCCGGGACAGGGTTCCCTCAGTTCTTC
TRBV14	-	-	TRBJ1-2	CASSQGSGGPGRNGYTF	TGTGCCAGCAGCCAAGGATCGGGAGGGCCTGGGAGGAATGGCTACACCTTC
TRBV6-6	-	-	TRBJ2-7	CASSYSPDTSSYEQYF	TGTGCCAGCAGTTACTCCCCGGACACCTCCTCCTACGAGCAGTACTTC
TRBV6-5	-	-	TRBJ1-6	CASSYRRVDSPLHF	TGTGCCAGCAGTTACAGACGCGTGGATTCACCCCTCCACTTT
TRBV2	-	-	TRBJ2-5	CASSEEVQETQYF	TGTGCCAGCAGTGAAGAAGTCCAAGAGACCCAGTACTTC
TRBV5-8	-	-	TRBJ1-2	CASSLGVDGYTF	TGTGCCAGCAGCCTGGGGGTGGATGGCTACACCTTC
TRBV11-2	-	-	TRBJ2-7	CASSPVPRIGDEQYF	TGTGCCAGCAGCCCCGTCCCGAGAATTGGCGACGAGCAGTACTTC
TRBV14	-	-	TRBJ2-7	CASSQFRGSGDEQYF	TGTGCCAGCAGCCAGTTCCGGGGTAGTGGCGACGAGCAGTACTTC
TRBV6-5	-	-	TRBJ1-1	CASSYSIGEVNTEAFF	TGTGCCAGCAGTTACTCGATTGGGGAGGTTAACACTGAAGCTTTCTTT
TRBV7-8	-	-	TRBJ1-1	CASSLVDTEAFF	TGTGCCAGCAGCTTAGTGGATACTGAAGCTTTCTTT
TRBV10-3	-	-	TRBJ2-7	CAIGPAGQSYEQYF	TGTGCCATCGGACCCGCCGGACAGAGCTACGAGCAGTACTTC
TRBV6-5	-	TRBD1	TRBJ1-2	CASSFLSGQGEGYTF	TGTGCCAGCAGTTTTCTCTCGGGACAGGGGGAAGGCTACACCTTC
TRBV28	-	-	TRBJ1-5	CASFGQGLSNQPQHF	TGTGCCAGCTTTGGTCAGGGACTTAGCAATCAGCCCCAGCATTTT
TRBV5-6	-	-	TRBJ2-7	CASSLATATEQYF	TGTGCCAGCAGCTTGGCCACAGCAACCGAGCAGTACTTC
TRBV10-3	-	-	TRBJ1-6	CAISEGGVSPLHF	TGTGCCATCAGTGAGGGCGGGGTCTCACCCCTCCACTTT
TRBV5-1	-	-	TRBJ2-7	CASSLALGEQYF	TGCGCCAGCAGCTTGGCGTTAGGCGAGCAGTACTTC
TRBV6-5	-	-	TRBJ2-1	CASGWEGGLNEQFF	TGTGCCAGCGGGTGGGAAGGGGGGCTTAATGAGCAGTTCTTC
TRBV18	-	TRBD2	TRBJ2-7	CASSLLTAGGDEQYF	TGTGCCAGCTCTCTACTGACAGCGGGAGGTGACGAGCAGTACTTC
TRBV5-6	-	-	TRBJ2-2	CASERIGELFF	TGTGCCAGTGAAAGGATAGGGGAGCTGTTTTTT
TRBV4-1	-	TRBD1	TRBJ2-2	CASSHPPGQGTGELFF	TGCGCCAGCAGCCATCCTCCGGGACAGGGAACCGGGGAGCTGTTTTTT
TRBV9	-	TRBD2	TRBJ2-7	CASSRGGEQYF	TGTGCCAGCAGCCGGGGAGGGGAGCAGTACTTC
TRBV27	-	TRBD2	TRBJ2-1	CASRGGGNEQFF	TGTGCCAGCAGGGGCGGGGGGAATGAGCAGTTCTTC
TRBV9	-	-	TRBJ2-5	CASSVGGGPAGVMETQYF	TGTGCCAGCAGCGTAGGAGGGGGGCCAGCCGGCGTAATGGAGACCCAGTACTTC
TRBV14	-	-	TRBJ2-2	CASSHEGNGELFF	TGTGCCAGCAGCCACGAGGGGAACGGGGAGCTGTTTTTT
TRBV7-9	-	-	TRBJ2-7	CASSFPSGPYEQYF	TGTGCCAGCAGCTTCCCATCAGGGCCCTACGAGCAGTACTTC
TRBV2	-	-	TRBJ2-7	CASSEGWDYEQYF	TGTGCCAGCAGTGAGGGTTGGGATTACGAGCAGTACTTC
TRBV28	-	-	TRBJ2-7	CASSLGVTYEQYF	TGTGCCAGCAGTTTAGGAGTGACCTACGAGCAGTACTTC
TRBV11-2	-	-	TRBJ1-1	CASSGQDNTEAFF	TGTGCCAGCAGCGGGCAGGATAACACTGAAGCTTTCTTT
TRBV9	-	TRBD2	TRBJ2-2	CASSADFRLAVNTGELFF	TGTGCCAGCAGCGCGGATTTTAGACTAGCGGTGAACACCGGGGAGCTGTTTTTT
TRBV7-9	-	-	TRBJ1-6	CASSSTTGGSYNSPLHF	TGTGCCAGCAGCTCGACTACAGGAGGCTCCTATAATTCACCCCTCCACTTT